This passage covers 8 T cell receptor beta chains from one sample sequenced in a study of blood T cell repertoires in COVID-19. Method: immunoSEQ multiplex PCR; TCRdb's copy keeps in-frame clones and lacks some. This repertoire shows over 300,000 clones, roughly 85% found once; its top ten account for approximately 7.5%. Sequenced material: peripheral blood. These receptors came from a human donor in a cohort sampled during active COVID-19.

CDR3 sequence (DNA): TGTGCCACCAGGGGCGGGGGCCCCCCGGAGACCCAGTACTTC. This sequence encodes CATRGGGPPETQYF. The genes are TRBV15 and TRBJ2-5; D possibly corresponds to TRBD2 (7 bases). This CDR3 has 14 amino acids. V was trimmed by 6 bases and J by 5 bases, leaving 16 bases between them. The germline gives CDR1 LNHNV, CDR2 YYDKDF (reference sequence).

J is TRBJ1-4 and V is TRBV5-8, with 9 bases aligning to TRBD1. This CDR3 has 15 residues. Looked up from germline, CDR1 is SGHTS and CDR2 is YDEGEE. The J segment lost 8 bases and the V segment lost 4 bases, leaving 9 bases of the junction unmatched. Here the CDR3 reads CASSRDGTGLEKLFF. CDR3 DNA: TGTGCCAGCAGCCGGGATGGGACAGGGCTCGAAAAACTGTTTTTT.

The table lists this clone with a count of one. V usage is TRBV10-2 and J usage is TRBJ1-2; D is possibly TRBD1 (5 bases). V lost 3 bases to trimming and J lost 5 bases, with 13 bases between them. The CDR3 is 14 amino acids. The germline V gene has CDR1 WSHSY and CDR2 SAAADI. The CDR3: CASSDLQGVYGYTF. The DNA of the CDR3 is TGCGCCAGCAGTGACTTGCAGGGTGTTTATGGCTACACCTTC.

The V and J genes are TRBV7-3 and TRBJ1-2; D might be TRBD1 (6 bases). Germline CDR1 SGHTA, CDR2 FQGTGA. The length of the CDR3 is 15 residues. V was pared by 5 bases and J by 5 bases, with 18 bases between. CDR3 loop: CASSHRGGAGYGYTF. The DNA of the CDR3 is TGTGCCAGCAGCCACCGAGGGGGGGCTGGGTATGGCTACACCTTC.

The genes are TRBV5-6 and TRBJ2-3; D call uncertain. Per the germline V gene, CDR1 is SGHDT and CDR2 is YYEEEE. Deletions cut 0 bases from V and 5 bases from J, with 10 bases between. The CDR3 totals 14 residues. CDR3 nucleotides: TGTGCCAGCAGCTTGGCCCTAGTAGGAGATACGCAGTATTTT. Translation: CASSLALVGDTQYF.

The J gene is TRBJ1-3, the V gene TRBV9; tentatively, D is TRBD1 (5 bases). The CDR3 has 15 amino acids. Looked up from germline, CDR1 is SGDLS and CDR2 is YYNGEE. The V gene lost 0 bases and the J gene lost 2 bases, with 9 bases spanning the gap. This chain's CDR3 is CASSVGEGAGNTIYF. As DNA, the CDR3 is TGTGCCAGCAGCGTAGGAGAAGGGGCTGGAAACACCATATATTTT.

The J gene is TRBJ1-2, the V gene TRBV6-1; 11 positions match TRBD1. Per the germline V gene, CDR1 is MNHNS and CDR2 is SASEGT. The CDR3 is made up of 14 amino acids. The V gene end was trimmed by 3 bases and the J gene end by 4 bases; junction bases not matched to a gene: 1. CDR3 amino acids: CASSDGTGGYGYTF. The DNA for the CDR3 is TGTGCCAGCAGTGATGGGACAGGGGGCTATGGCTACACCTTC.

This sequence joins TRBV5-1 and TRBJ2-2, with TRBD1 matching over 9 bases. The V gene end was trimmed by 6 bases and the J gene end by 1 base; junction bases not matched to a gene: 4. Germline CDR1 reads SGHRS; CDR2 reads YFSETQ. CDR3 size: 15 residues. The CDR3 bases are TGCGCCAGCATGGCGGGACAGGGGAACACCGGGGAGCTGTTTTTT. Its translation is CASMAGQGNTGELFF. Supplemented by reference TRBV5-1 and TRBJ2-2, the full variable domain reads KAGVTQTPRYLIKTRGQQVTLSCSPISGHRSVSWYQQTPGQGLQFLFEYFSETQRNKGNFPGRFSGRQFSNSRSEMNVSTLELGDSALYLCASMAGQGNTGELFFGEGSRLTVL.